This TCR beta chain was sequenced during a study of T cell changes during pregnancy in multiple sclerosis. This clone occurred once. Per the germline V gene, CDR1 is KGHSH and CDR2 is LQKENI. V lost 0 bases, J lost 2 bases, and 4 bases stayed unmatched. The CDR3 length is 15 residues. The method was immunoSEQ multiplex PCR; TCRdb's version includes in-frame clones alone and lacks a portion of them. The sample has approximately 130,000 clones; 80% to 95% are singletons. The chain couples TRBV18 to TRBJ2-7; 7 bases map to TRBD2. The source of this sequence is a female donor with multiple sclerosis, enrolled in a pregnancy study. Sample: peripheral blood, taken before pregnancy. This CDR3 is CASSPPGLTTYEQYF. The CDR3 region has the DNA TGTGCCAGCTCACCACCGGGACTAACTACCTACGAGCAGTACTTC.